This is a list of T cell receptor beta chains from one sample in a study of CD8 T cells in ankylosing spondylitis. TCRdb called the 5' RACE reads again in MiXCR, with one record for every CDR3 protein. The repertoire holds 250,000 to 400,000 distinct CDR3 sequences, roughly 12% seen once, with roughly 9.1% in the top ten. Input material: blood, either unsorted or a sorted T cell fraction (not recorded which). These TCRs come from a female donor with ankylosing spondylitis or in good health (not recorded which). CDR3s include the opening cysteine and the closing phenylalanine or tryptophan. D genes are given only for firm matches. Size is omitted from some rows. Given values are once, few, many or a class for expanded clones.

v_gene	abundance	j_gene	d_gene	CDR3nt	CDR3aa
TRBV20-1	many	TRBJ1-5	NA	TGCAGTGCCCCCCGAGGGGCAGGGGCTATCAATCAGCCCCAGCATTTT	CSAPRGAGAINQPQHF
TRBV7-2	many	TRBJ2-3	TRBD2	TGTGCCAGCAGCAGTGGGACTAGCGGGACCATAGGTAACGCTTATTTT	CASSSGTSGTIGNAYF
TRBV6-1	many	TRBJ1-4	NA	TGTGCCACCGATCGCGGGTATAATGAAAAACTGTTTTTT	CATDRGYNEKLFF
TRBV20-1	many	TRBJ1-1	NA	TGCAGTGCTGAAGACCGACTGAGGACTGAAGCTTTCTTT	CSAEDRLRTEAFF
TRBV2	many	TRBJ1-5	NA	TGTGCCAGCAGTCCCGACAGGTCTAGCAATCAGCCCCAGCATTTT	CASSPDRSSNQPQHF
TRBV20-1	many	TRBJ2-7	NA	TGCAGTGCTACAGGGGGAGGTGAGCAGTACTTC	CSATGGGEQYF
TRBV11-2	few	TRBJ1-1	NA	TGTGCCAGCAGCCCCCCCCCGAGGAACACTGAAGCTTTCTTT	CASSPPPRNTEAFF
TRBV5-1	many	TRBJ2-1	TRBD2	TGCGCCAGCAGAGCTTGGGGGGGAAATGAGCAGTTCTTC	CASRAWGGNEQFF
TRBV5-1	many	TRBJ1-4	NA	TGCGCCAGCAGCTTGGGCAGCTCTAATGAAAAACTGTTTTTT	CASSLGSSNEKLFF
TRBV9	many	TRBJ2-3	TRBD2	TGTGCCAGCACCTCTACTAGCGGGGGGCCGAATACGCAGTATTTT	CASTSTSGGPNTQYF
TRBV5-1	NA	TRBJ1-1	NA	TGCGCCAGCAGCTCCTCAATTAACACTGAAGCTTTCTTT	CASSSSINTEAFF
TRBV5-1	many	TRBJ2-7	TRBD1	TGCGCCAGCAGATCCGGAGTTGGCCCCCCCAACAGGGGCAGTAGTTACGAGCAGTACTTC	CASRSGVGPPNRGSSYEQYF
TRBV20-1	many	TRBJ1-2	NA	TGCAGTGCTAGACCGACATGGGACGGACAACTCGTTGGCTACACCTTC	CSARPTWDGQLVGYTF
TRBV7-2	NA	TRBJ2-3	TRBD1	TGTGCCAGCAGCTCCCCCAGGGGGCGCTCTCCTGATACGCAGTATTTT	CASSSPRGRSPDTQYF
TRBV5-5	many	TRBJ1-5	NA	TGTGCCAGCAGCTTGGCCGTGAATCAGCCCCAGCATTTT	CASSLAVNQPQHF
TRBV30	many	TRBJ1-5	NA	TGTGCCTGGAGTGCCGGGGGAGGCAATCAGCCCCAGCATTTT	CAWSAGGGNQPQHF
TRBV11-2	NA	TRBJ2-1	TRBD2	TGTGCCAGCAGCTCATCGCTAGCGGCCTACAATGAGCAGTTCTTC	CASSSSLAAYNEQFF
TRBV6-5	many	TRBJ2-3	NA	TGTGCCAGCAGTTACTCCGGTCGAGTCAGTGGCACAGATACGCAGTATTTT	CASSYSGRVSGTDTQYF
TRBV9	NA	TRBJ2-5	NA	TGTGCCAGCAGCGCCAGGAGTCTGGGGGAGACCCAGTACTTC	CASSARSLGETQYF
TRBV6-5	many	TRBJ1-1	NA	TGTGCCAGCAGTTACTCGGGGGGGAATGAAGCTTTCTTT	CASSYSGGNEAFF
TRBV6-1	NA	TRBJ1-4	TRBD1	TGTGCCAGCAGGGGGGACAGCTCGAATGAAAAACTGTTTTTT	CASRGDSSNEKLFF
TRBV6-1	many	TRBJ2-4	TRBD2	TGTGCCAGCAGTCCCCTTTCAGCGGGGGGGCCTCACATTCAGTACTTC	CASSPLSAGGPHIQYF
TRBV6-1	few	TRBJ2-1	NA	TGTGCCAGCAGAACGGACCAGGGGAAAGGTGAGCAGTTCTTC	CASRTDQGKGEQFF
TRBV10-3	NA	TRBJ1-5	NA	TGTGCCATCAGTGAGTCTGGAGTAAGCAATCAGCCCCAGCATTTT	CAISESGVSNQPQHF
TRBV13	NA	TRBJ1-2	NA	TGTGCCAGCAGCTTAGGAAACTATGGCTGCACCTTC	CASSLGNYGCTF
TRBV28	many	TRBJ1-2	NA	TGTGCCAGCAGTCCATCGGATTTGGGACTCGCCCTTCAAACCTTC	CASSPSDLGLALQTF
TRBV6-2/TRBV6-3	many	TRBJ2-7	NA	TGTGCCAGCAGCTCACAAAATTTGGCGTCCTACGAGCAGTACTTC	CASSSQNLASYEQYF
TRBV12-3/TRBV12-4	many	TRBJ1-1	NA	TGTGCCAGCAGGGTAAGGGCGAACACTGAAGCTTTCTTT	CASRVRANTEAFF
TRBV29-1	few	TRBJ2-7	NA	TGCAGCGTTAGCGTACCTGAGAGCTCCTACGAGCAGTACTTC	CSVSVPESSYEQYF
TRBV14	few	TRBJ1-6	NA	TGTGCCAGCAGCTGGGACGCTAAATCACCCCTCCACTTT	CASSWDAKSPLHF
TRBV20-1	many	TRBJ2-3	TRBD2	TGCAGTGCTAGTAGGCTAGCGGGAGTGGAAGATACGCAGTATTTT	CSASRLAGVEDTQYF
TRBV7-2	many	TRBJ2-3	NA	TGTGCCAGCGCCAAACCGGGACGTCCCACAGATACGCAGTATTTT	CASAKPGRPTDTQYF
TRBV20-1	many	TRBJ1-5	TRBD1	TGCAGTGCTCCCCGGACAGGGGGGATCAATCAGCCCCAGCATTTT	CSAPRTGGINQPQHF
TRBV4-2	many	TRBJ1-6	TRBD1	TGTGCCAGCAGCCGAAGTGGGACAGGGAGTTCACCCCTCCACTTT	CASSRSGTGSSPLHF
TRBV5-6	NA	TRBJ1-2	TRBD1	TGTGCCAGCAGGAACCGGGACAGACCCTATGGCGACACCTTC	CASRNRDRPYGDTF
TRBV5-1	many	TRBJ2-7	TRBD2	TGCGCCAGCAGCTTGGACATGGGACTAGACGAGCAGTACTTC	CASSLDMGLDEQYF
TRBV20-1	few	TRBJ2-3	NA	TGCAGTGCTCCAATCCGGGGGCCGGGGGCAGATACGCAGTATTTT	CSAPIRGPGADTQYF
TRBV20-1	many	TRBJ2-1	NA	TGCAGTGCTAGTCGGAGGGCGGATGAGCAGTTCTTC	CSASRRADEQFF
TRBV28	few	TRBJ2-2	TRBD2	TGTGCCAGCAGTCAGGGGACTAGCGGGAGAACCGGGGAGCTGTTTTTT	CASSQGTSGRTGELFF
TRBV7-3	many	TRBJ2-1	TRBD1	TGTGCCAGCAGCTTGGGACAGGGCCGAAATGAGCAGTTCTTC	CASSLGQGRNEQFF
TRBV6-6	many	TRBJ2-3	NA	TGTGCCACCTCGCAGGCAGATACGCAGTATTTT	CATSQADTQYF
TRBV28	NA	TRBJ2-7	NA	TGTGCCAGCAGTTTATGGGGGGACCCTCCCTACGGGCAGTACTTC	CASSLWGDPPYGQYF
TRBV11-2	many	TRBJ2-2	TRBD2	TGTGCCAGCGGCCAGCGGGATGGTATTTTCACCGGGGAGCTGTTTTTT	CASGQRDGIFTGELFF
TRBV5-6	many	TRBJ2-4	NA	TGTGCCAGCAGCTTGGGGACGACACGAAACATTCAGTACTTC	CASSLGTTRNIQYF
TRBV28	NA	TRBJ2-7	NA	TGTGCCAGCAGCCTGGGCAGCCCCGAGCAGTACTTC	CASSLGSPEQYF
TRBV27	many	TRBJ1-1	NA	TGTGCCAGCAGCCTGGACAACCTGAACACTGAAGCTTTCTTT	CASSLDNLNTEAFF
TRBV6-2/TRBV6-3	many	TRBJ1-2	NA	TGTGCCAGCAGTTACGAGGGACAAGTTACCTATGGCTACACCTTC	CASSYEGQVTYGYTF
TRBV7-2	many	TRBJ1-4	NA	TGTGCCAGCAGCTTAGAGGGCACAAGGCGGGAAAAACTGTTTTTT	CASSLEGTRREKLFF
TRBV5-1	many	TRBJ2-5	NA	TGCGCCAGCAGCCTAAGTTACCAAGAGACCCAGTACTTC	CASSLSYQETQYF
TRBV14	few	TRBJ2-1	TRBD2	TGTGCCAGCAGCCAAGTCCCTCTAGCGGGGGTCAATGAGCAGTTCTTC	CASSQVPLAGVNEQFF
TRBV20-1	many	TRBJ2-3	NA	TGCAGTGCAGCGCAGGGATGGCAACCAGATACGCAGTATTTT	CSAAQGWQPDTQYF
TRBV7-7	NA	TRBJ2-2	NA	TGTGCCAGCAGCGACACAGGGTATACCGGGGAGCTGTTTTTT	CASSDTGYTGELFF